The next 25 T cell receptor beta chains were all read from a single sample in a study of blood T cell repertoires in COVID-19. Assay used: immunoSEQ multiplex PCR; TCRdb lists only in-frame clones, some missing. The sample yields under 150,000 clones, 84% seen once. The sequenced sample consisted of peripheral blood. The receptors were gathered from a human donor in a cohort sampled during active COVID-19.

The chain carries TRBV5-1 and TRBJ1-4, with unresolved D. Germline CDR1 reads SGHRS; CDR2 reads YFSETQ. V gave up 0 bases and J gave up 5 bases, with 5 bases separating them. The CDR3 sequence is 13 residues long. CDR3 sequence (DNA): TGCGCCAGCAGCTTGGGTTCGAATGAAAAACTGTTTTTT. Its translation: CASSLGSNEKLFF.

This chain connects TRBV6-6 to TRBJ1-1; TRBD1 might be the D (5 bases). This CDR3 has 14 amino acids. Germline CDR1 MNHNY, CDR2 SVGAGI (reference sequence). Trimming shortened V by 2 bases and J by 5 bases, and 12 bases separated the two germline ends. The DNA for the CDR3 is TGTGCCAGCAGTTACGCTGGGGGGGGAACTGAAGCTTTCTTT. Translated, it gives CASSYAGGGTEAFF.

The CDR3 nucleotides are TGTGCCAGCGGAACAGGGGGTCACGGGGAGCTGTTTTTT. This sequence encodes CASGTGGHGELFF. The chain recombines TRBV5-6 with TRBJ2-2, with TRBD1 matching 8 bases. Germline V CDR1 and CDR2: SGHDT, YYEEEE. The length of the CDR3 is 13 residues. After removal of 7 bases from V and 7 bases from J, the junction contained 6 bases not matched to a gene.

V and J are TRBV6-5 and TRBJ2-7; 13 bases are a match to TRBD2. Germline CDR1 is MNHEY and CDR2 is SVGAGI. Germline trimming cut 5 bases from V and 6 bases from J; bases unmatched to any gene: 7. The CDR3 has 15 residues. CDR3 sequence reads: CASSPTSGGPVEQYF. The DNA of the CDR3 is TGTGCCAGCAGTCCGACTAGCGGGGGGCCCGTCGAGCAGTACTTC.

J is TRBJ2-1 and V is TRBV5-1, with 10 bases that match TRBD2. The CDR3 extends over 14 amino acids. V lost 0 bases to trimming and J lost 10 bases; unmatched junction nucleotides: 4. CDR1 SGHRS and CDR2 YFSETQ come from the germline V gene. The CDR3 nucleotides are TGCGCCAGCAGCTTGGGGACTAGCGGTATGGAGCAGTTCTTC. Its protein is CASSLGTSGMEQFF.

The chain has TRBV7-8 and TRBJ2-4; 9 bases agree with TRBD2. V trimming: 1 base; J trimming: 5 bases; junction bases outside the gene matches: 9. This CDR3 has 17 amino acids. Germline V gene sequence: CDR1 SGHVS, CDR2 FQNEAQ. This CDR3 reads CASSLGGGGAAENIQYF. The CDR3 bases are TGTGCCAGCAGCTTAGGGGGCGGGGGGGCCGCCGAAAACATTCAGTACTTC.

The V gene is TRBV9, the J gene TRBJ1-1; TRBD1 is a possible D gene (6 bases). This CDR3 comprises 13 residues. Germline V lookup: CDR1 SGDLS, CDR2 YYNGEE. V was trimmed by 3 bases and J by 4 bases, leaving 10 bases between them. The CDR3 DNA is TGTGCCAGCAGCGCCAACAGGGTCACTGAAGCTTTCTTT. It yields the protein CASSANRVTEAFF.

The chain carries TRBV6-5 and TRBJ2-5, with 10 bases lining up with TRBD1. Germline CDR1 MNHEY, CDR2 SVGAGI. The CDR3 sequence is 14 residues long. V shed 5 bases and J 8 bases; nucleotides not matched to a gene: 8. The CDR3 coding sequence is TGTGCCAGCAGTACGGACAGGGGGACGCGCACCCAGTACTTC. Its protein product is CASSTDRGTRTQYF.

The gene calls are TRBV11-1 and TRBJ2-1; 9 bases align to TRBD2. The germline CDR1 and CDR2 sequences are SGHAT and FQDESV (reference sequence). This CDR3 region has 16 residues. J lost 0 bases, V lost 6 bases, and 6 bases had no gene match. The CDR3 sequence: CASSSSGAISYNEQFF. CDR3 DNA sequence: TGTGCCAGCAGTTCTAGCGGGGCGATCTCCTACAATGAGCAGTTCTTC.

The chain links TRBV19 to TRBJ1-2, with D perhaps TRBD1 (5 bases). The CDR3 consists of 12 residues. The germline gives CDR1 LNHDA, CDR2 SQIVND (reference sequence). V was cut by 7 bases and J by 2 bases, with 8 bases left in between. As DNA, the CDR3 is TGTGCCAGTACGACAGACAACTATGGCTACACCTTC. Protein: CASTTDNYGYTF.

The count of this clone is one. The V call is TRBV6-5, the J call TRBJ1-1; TRBD1 agrees at 8 bases. With 6 bases clipped from V and 4 bases from J, the junction kept 4 bases outside the gene matches. Germline CDR1 and CDR2: MNHEY and SVGAGI. The CDR3 spans 13 residues. In DNA, the CDR3 is TGTGCCAGCAGGGACAGGGTGGGCACTGAAGCTTTCTTT. Amino acid sequence: CASRDRVGTEAFF.

This chain links TRBV6-5 with TRBJ1-1; maybe TRBD1 (6 bases). Per germline, CDR1 MNHEY and CDR2 SVGAGI. Trimming left V 8 bases short and J 4 bases short, with 14 bases between. This CDR3 comprises 13 residues. CDR3 residues: CASVGGGTTEAFF. DNA of the CDR3: TGTGCCAGCGTAGGGGGTGGGACCACTGAAGCTTTCTTT.

The CDR3 region has the DNA TGTGCCAGTAGTCGCGGTCCCTATGGCTACACCTTC. Encoded protein: CASSRGPYGYTF. The chain joins TRBV19 to TRBJ1-2; no definite D call. This CDR3 region has 12 residues. Germline lookup yields CDR1 LNHDA and CDR2 SQIVND (reference sequence). Trimming removed 5 bases from V and 4 bases from J, with 8 bases in between.

This clone was observed a single time. J is TRBJ2-3 and V is TRBV9; 8 bases map to TRBD1. The CDR3 spans 16 residues. Per germline, CDR1 SGDLS and CDR2 YYNGEE. Trimming removed 1 base from V and 4 bases from J; junction bases left unmatched: 8. The DNA for the CDR3 is TGTGCCAGCAGCGTATACGGGGACAGGCAGTCAGATACGCAGTATTTT. Amino acids: CASSVYGDRQSDTQYF.

This clone occurred a few times. At the DNA level, this CDR3 is encoded by other sequences in the same sample as well. This chain connects TRBV5-1 to TRBJ2-7; D uncertain. V lost 1 base to trimming and J lost 3 bases, with 5 bases between them. There are 12 residues in the CDR3. Germline assignment: CDR1 SGHRS and CDR2 YFSETQ. The CDR3 loop reads CASSLSGYEQYF. The CDR3 DNA reads as TGCGCCAGCAGCTTGTCGGGCTACGAGCAGTACTTC.

The gene calls are TRBV5-4 and TRBJ2-3; TRBD1 agrees at 8 bases. The CDR3 totals 16 residues. CDR1 and CDR2 from the germline V gene are SGHNT and YYREEE (reference sequence). The V and J ends lost 4 bases and 0 bases, in that order; junction bases with no gene match: 7. The CDR3 sequence is CASSARQGLSTDTQYF. The CDR3 DNA is TGTGCCAGCAGCGCCCGACAGGGGCTAAGCACAGATACGCAGTATTTT.

The chain joins TRBV24-1 to TRBJ2-5; 7 bases map to TRBD2. The CDR3 loop spans 12 amino acids. The ends lost 0 bases at V and 14 bases at J; junction bases unmatched: 5. CDR1 is KGHDR, CDR2 SFDVKD, per germline. The CDR3 DNA reads as TGTGCCACCAGTGATTTGGGGGGGGTCCTCTACTTC. Translated, it gives CATSDLGGVLYF.

The chain combines TRBV14 with TRBJ1-3; TRBD1 aligns across 7 bases. The CDR3 is 17 residues long. Losses at the gene ends were 5 bases for V and 0 bases for J; bases not matched to a gene: 10. The V gene's germline CDR1 is SGHDN and CDR2 FVKESK. CDR3 DNA sequence: TGTGCCAGCAGCTCAGTACCCCCAGGGGGCTCTGGAAACACCATATATTTT. Translated: CASSSVPPGGSGNTIYF.

The V call is TRBV18, the J call TRBJ2-2, with TRBD2 matching over 15 bases. The CDR3 length is 19 residues. J lost 0 bases, V lost 3 bases, and 5 bases had no gene match. Germline V gene lookup returns CDR1 KGHSH and CDR2 LQKENI. The CDR3 here is CASSPLGLAGGPNTGELFF. CDR3 DNA: TGTGCCAGCTCACCGCTGGGACTAGCGGGGGGCCCGAACACCGGGGAGCTGTTTTTT.

The rearrangement uses TRBV18 and TRBJ2-1, with a tentative D call TRBD2 (5 bases). The germline gives CDR1 KGHSH, CDR2 LQKENI. There are 13 residues in the CDR3. V lost 2 bases and J 4 bases, leaving 6 bases between the germline ends. CDR3: CASSPGGYNEQFF. DNA of the CDR3: TGTGCCAGCTCACCAGGCGGGTACAATGAGCAGTTCTTC.

There are a few counts of this clone. The rearrangement joins TRBV30 to TRBJ1-2; TRBD1 might be the D (6 bases). The V gene's germline CDR1 is GTSNPN and CDR2 SVGIG (reference sequence). The CDR3 spans 12 residues. The V end was cut by 0 bases, the J end by 4 bases, with 6 bases between. CDR3 residues: CAWSVQGYGYTF. CDR3 DNA: TGTGCCTGGAGTGTACAGGGCTATGGCTACACCTTC.

This chain links TRBV5-4 with TRBJ2-7, with 13 bases aligning to TRBD2. The CDR3 sequence is 17 residues long. V trimming: 4 bases; J trimming: 2 bases; junction bases outside the gene matches: 9. From germline, CDR1 is SGHNT and CDR2 YYREEE (reference sequence). The CDR3 DNA sequence: TGTGCCAGCAGCCCAGGGACTAGCGGGGTTTCCACCTACGAGCAGTACTTC. Protein: CASSPGTSGVSTYEQYF. Based on the CDR3 plus reference TRBV5-4 and TRBJ2-7, the full variable domain is ETGVTQSPTHLIKTRGQQVTLRCSSQSGHNTVSWYQQALGQGPQFIFQYYREEENGRGNFPPRFSGLQFPNYSSELNVNALELDDSALYLCASSPGTSGVSTYEQYFGPGTRLTVT.

The chain is built from TRBV5-1 and TRBJ2-3; tentative D call: TRBD2 (5 bases). Germline V gene lookup returns CDR1 SGHRS and CDR2 YFSETQ. The V and J ends lost 4 bases and 0 bases respectively, with 12 bases between them. CDR3 length: 15 amino acids. The CDR3 nucleotides read TGCGCCAGCAGCCCCTGGACTTCTAGCACAGATACGCAGTATTTT. It encodes CASSPWTSSTDTQYF.

V usage is TRBV10-1 and J usage is TRBJ2-3; D remains ambiguous. Trimming left V 4 bases short and J 2 bases short, with 7 bases between. CDR1 is WNHNN, CDR2 SYGVQD, per germline (reference sequence). CDR3 length: 13 amino acids. The DNA for the CDR3 is TGCGCCAGCAGTGGTTACACCACAGATACGCAGTATTTT. It encodes CASSGYTTDTQYF.

The chain has TRBV3-1 (or the pseudogene TRBV3-2) and TRBJ1-2; TRBD1 matches 7 bases. Germline CDR1 LGHDT, CDR2 YNNKEL (reference sequence). The length of the CDR3 is 14 residues. The J segment lost 8 bases and the V segment lost 0 bases, leaving 6 bases of the junction unmatched. The CDR3 is CASSQETGTGGYTF. The CDR3 DNA reads as TGTGCCAGCAGCCAAGAGACAGGGACCGGCGGCTACACCTTC.